The 19 T cell receptor beta chains given below trace back to one sample, sequenced in a study of graft-versus-host responses after intestinal transplantation. Measured with immunoSEQ multiplex PCR; TCRdb has only the in-frame clones, and not every one. This table holds over 10,000 clones, roughly 93% found once. The material was PBMCs, obtained 1032 days after intestinal transplantation. The receptors here all came from a human patient who received an intestinal transplant, so some T cells may come from the graft donor.

This sequence joins TRBV7-6 and TRBJ2-5, with D hard to call. The V and J ends lost 1 base and 4 bases respectively, with 7 bases between them. This CDR3 is built from 13 residues. Germline CDR1 and CDR2: SGHVS and FNYEAQ. CDR3 DNA: TGTGCCAGCAGCTTAGTCGTAGGAGAGACCCAGTACTTC. Translation gives CASSLVVGETQYF. Supplemented by reference TRBV7-6 and TRBJ2-5, the full variable domain reads GAGVSQSPRYKVTKRGQDVALRCDPISGHVSLYWYRQALGQGPEFLTYFNYEAQQDKSGLPNDRFSAERPEGSISTLTIQRTEQRDSAMYRCASSLVVGETQYFGPGTRLLVL.

The V call is TRBV4-1, the J call TRBJ1-5; D remains unclear. Trimming removed 4 bases at V and 0 bases at J, with 10 bases between. This CDR3 spans 15 amino acids. Germline V lookup: CDR1 MGHRA, CDR2 YSYEKL. DNA of the CDR3: TGCGCCAGCAGCCTAAGCCAAGATAGCAATCAGCCCCAGCATTTT. It translates to CASSLSQDSNQPQHF.

About this clone: Other DNA sequences of this sample code for an identical CDR3. The chain links TRBV29-1 to TRBJ1-1; D is ambiguous. This CDR3 has 12 amino acids. The germline CDR1 and CDR2 sequences are SQVTM and ANQGSEA. V was clipped by 4 bases and J by 7 bases, with 13 bases between them. The CDR3 loop is CSVVVGIGEAFF. CDR3 coding DNA: TGCAGCGTTGTAGTGGGGATTGGTGAAGCTTTCTTT.

This chain connects TRBV27 to TRBJ2-7, with TRBD1 matching over 10 bases. Germline CDR1 and CDR2: MNHEY and SMNVEV (reference sequence). The CDR3 has 16 amino acids. V lost 4 bases, J lost 3 bases, and 9 bases stayed unmatched. This chain's CDR3 is CASSSRQGAFHYEQYF. The DNA of the CDR3 is TGTGCCAGCAGTTCCCGACAGGGGGCGTTTCACTACGAGCAGTACTTC.

The J gene is TRBJ2-5, the V gene TRBV7-9, with D perhaps TRBD1 or TRBD2 (5 bases each). This CDR3 comprises 14 residues. Trimming stripped 3 bases from V and 1 base from J, with 9 bases between. Germline lookup yields CDR1 SEHNR and CDR2 FQNEAQ (reference sequence). The CDR3 reads CASSFGGGQETQYF. The CDR3 DNA follows: TGTGCCAGCAGCTTTGGGGGTGGCCAAGAGACCCAGTACTTC.

The chain recombines TRBV9 with TRBJ1-2, with unresolved D. The CDR3 is 13 residues long. V was cut by 0 bases and J by 8 bases, with 11 bases left in between. Per germline, CDR1 SGDLS and CDR2 YYNGEE. Here the CDR3 reads CASSVGGEGGYTF. The CDR3 bases are TGTGCCAGCAGCGTAGGCGGGGAGGGCGGCTACACCTTC. Complete variable domain (other parts from reference TRBV9 and TRBJ1-2): DSGVTQTPKHLITATGQRVTLRCSPRSGDLSVYWYQQSLDQGLQFLIQYYNGEERAKGNILERFSAQQFPDLHSELNLSSLELGDSALYFCASSVGGEGGYTFGSGTRLTVV.

The chain carries TRBV4-2 and TRBJ2-1; tentative D call: TRBD1 (6 bases). The germline gives CDR1 LGHNA, CDR2 YNFKEQ. This CDR3 has 15 residues. V was shortened by 4 bases and J by 4 bases, with 14 bases between the two germline ends. The CDR3 DNA sequence: TGTGCCAGCAGCCTACAATTGGGACAATACAATGAGCAGTTCTTC. Translating gives CASSLQLGQYNEQFF.

The chain employs TRBV7-9 and TRBJ1-2, with unresolved D. The CDR3 is made up of 14 amino acids. The germline CDR1 and CDR2 sequences are SEHNR and FQNEAQ (reference sequence). Trimming pared 4 bases from V and 4 bases from J, leaving 13 bases between. CDR3 DNA sequence: TGTGCCAGCAGCTCCCCCACCGCGGGCTATGGCTACACCTTC. It encodes CASSSPTAGYGYTF.

The chain recombines TRBV11-2 with TRBJ1-5, with D hard to call. The CDR3 extends over 15 amino acids. Looked up from germline, CDR1 is SGHAT and CDR2 is FQNNGV. V dropped 1 base and J dropped 5 bases, with 12 bases sitting between them. The CDR3 loop is CASSLGVGVHQPQHF. In nucleotides, the CDR3 is TGTGCCAGCAGCTTAGGGGTCGGCGTCCATCAGCCCCAGCATTTT.

This clone occurred once. J is TRBJ2-2 and V is TRBV6-5, with D uncertain. The CDR3 is made up of 11 amino acids. The V end lost 9 bases, the J end lost 0 bases, and 2 bases lay between the germline ends. From germline, CDR1 is MNHEY and CDR2 SVGAGI. The CDR3 DNA sequence: TGTGCCAGTACGAACACCGGGGAGCTGTTTTTT. Its protein product is CASTNTGELFF.

DNA for the CDR3: TGTGCCAGCAGCCCCGTGATGGGGCCCTACGAGCAGTACTTC. This codes for CASSPVMGPYEQYF. The chain couples TRBV28 to TRBJ2-7; possibly TRBD1 for D (5 bases). The CDR3 contains 14 residues. Germline CDR1 reads MDHEN; CDR2 reads SYDVKM. Between the trimmed V and J ends, which lost 6 bases and 2 bases, there was a span of 14 bases. Full variable domain (remainder filled in from reference TRBV28 and TRBJ2-7): DVKVTQSSRYLVKRTGEKVFLECVQDMDHENMFWYRQDPGLGLRLIYFSYDVKMKEKGDIPEGYSVSREKKERFSLILESASTNQTSMYLCASSPVMGPYEQYFGPGTRLTVT.

This clone was seen just once. V is TRBV11-1 and J is TRBJ2-6; D is unclear. This CDR3 has 16 residues. Germline CDR1 reads SGHAT; CDR2 reads FQDESV (reference sequence). V gave up 5 bases and J gave up 5 bases, with 16 bases separating them. CDR3 residues: CASSPIPQSRANVLTF. CDR3 nucleotide sequence: TGTGCCAGCAGCCCAATACCACAAAGTCGGGCCAACGTCCTGACTTTC.

The chain is built from TRBV18 and TRBJ2-5, with 7 bases aligning to TRBD2. Germline V gene data show CDR1 as KGHSH and CDR2 as LQKENI. The CDR3 loop spans 13 amino acids. V lost 6 bases and J lost 2; bases outside the gene matches: 3. The CDR3 region has the DNA TGTGCCAGCTCGTCGGGGGGTCAAGAGACCCAGTACTTC. Translation gives CASSSGGQETQYF.

The chain carries TRBV5-8 and TRBJ2-7; D unresolved. V was trimmed by 7 bases and J by 0 bases, leaving 17 bases between them. Germline V lookup: CDR1 SGHTS, CDR2 YDEGEE. This CDR3 comprises 15 residues. The chain's CDR3 is CASLPPGRSSYEQYF. The CDR3 region has the DNA TGTGCCAGCCTGCCCCCGGGCAGGAGCTCCTACGAGCAGTACTTC.

V and J are TRBV2 and TRBJ1-1; D is unclear. This CDR3 comprises 14 residues. V dropped 4 bases and J dropped 0 bases, with 9 bases sitting between them. Germline V gene sequence: CDR1 SNHLY, CDR2 FYNNEI. The CDR3 loop reads CASSVAGMNTEAFF. For the CDR3, the DNA is TGTGCCAGCAGTGTGGCGGGGATGAACACTGAAGCTTTCTTT.

This clone was detected only a few times. The chain has TRBV11-2 and TRBJ1-3; D call uncertain. The CDR3 runs 14 residues. V was clipped by 8 bases and J by 0 bases, with 11 bases between them. The germline V gene has CDR1 SGHAT and CDR2 FQNNGV. CDR3 in amino acids: CASVSGNSGNTIYF. CDR3 bases: TGTGCCAGCGTTTCCGGGAACTCTGGAAACACCATATATTTT.

J is TRBJ1-6 and V is TRBV4-2; no clear D gene. This CDR3 region has 17 residues. Germline V gene sequence: CDR1 LGHNA, CDR2 YNFKEQ. Deletions cut 1 base from V and 3 bases from J, with 13 bases between. CDR3 in amino acids: CASSQGPVRDYNSPLHF. CDR3 coding DNA: TGTGCCAGCAGCCAAGGGCCAGTTAGGGACTATAATTCACCCCTCCACTTT.

This clone appeared once. The chain combines TRBV27 with TRBJ2-1; D is uncertain. CDR3 length: 11 residues. Germline V CDR1 and CDR2: MNHEY, SMNVEV (reference sequence). V lost 7 bases, J lost 5 bases, and 6 bases lay in between. The CDR3 is CASTINNEQFF. CDR3 DNA: TGTGCCAGCACCATAAACAATGAGCAGTTCTTC.

The chain employs TRBV7-9 and TRBJ2-1, with 7 nucleotides matching TRBD2. The V gene end was trimmed by 5 bases and the J gene end by 6 bases; junction bases not matched to a gene: 7. Germline-derived CDR1 and CDR2 are SEHNR and FQNEAQ (reference sequence). CDR3 length equals 14 residues. The CDR3 sequence: CASSVSGVLNEQFF. CDR3 in DNA: TGTGCCAGCAGCGTCAGCGGGGTACTCAATGAGCAGTTCTTC.